A single sample is the source of the 8 T cell receptor beta chains below, sequenced in a study of T cell responses to AZD1222 COVID-19 vaccine. Sequencing was performed with immunoSEQ multiplex PCR; in TCRdb, only in-frame clones are kept and a portion is missing. The top ten clones hold around 4.5% of a sample with roughly 120,000 clones, just under 90% of them seen once. This material consisted of peripheral blood, taken on day 0 of AZD1222 vaccination. All receptors derive from an adult in good health.

The rearrangement links TRBV3-1 (or the pseudogene TRBV3-2) to TRBJ2-7, with D possibly TRBD2 on 6 matching bases. Germline values: CDR1 LGHDT, CDR2 YNNKEL (reference sequence). The V end was cut by 6 bases, the J end by 1 base, with 16 bases between. The CDR3 is 15 residues long. CDR3 nucleotides: TGTGCCAGCAGGCCCTCTCAGGGACTGTCCTACGAGCAGTACTTC. As protein: CASRPSQGLSYEQYF.

The gene calls are TRBV5-1 and TRBJ2-2; 9 nucleotides agree with TRBD2. J was trimmed by 7 bases and V by 1 base; bases with no gene match: 11. CDR1 and CDR2 (germline): SGHRS, YFSETQ. This CDR3 region has 17 residues. CDR3 amino acids: CASSLPNISGSHGELFF. The CDR3 nucleotides are TGCGCCAGCAGCTTGCCCAACATTAGCGGGAGCCACGGGGAGCTGTTTTTT.

The chain is built from TRBV6-1 and TRBJ1-5; 7 bases fit TRBD1. This CDR3 spans 15 amino acids. Germline-derived CDR1 and CDR2 are MNHNS and SASEGT. V shed 2 bases, J shed 3 bases, and the junction held 4 bases outside the gene matches. As DNA, the CDR3 is TGTGCCAGCAGTGAAAGACAGGGTATCAATCAGCCCCAGCATTTT. Amino acids: CASSERQGINQPQHF.

The V and J genes are TRBV29-1 and TRBJ2-3; D perhaps matches TRBD1 (6 bases). V dropped 3 bases and J dropped 4 bases, with 11 bases sitting between them. The CDR3 extends over 13 amino acids. CDR1 SQVTM and CDR2 ANQGSEA come from the germline V gene. CDR3 bases: TGCAGCGTTGAGGCCAGGGGCGCAGATACGCAGTATTTT. This translates into CSVEARGADTQYF.

This clone was detected only once. The chain carries TRBV2 and TRBJ2-1; no definite D call. This CDR3 comprises 10 residues. V was clipped by 10 bases and J by 7 bases, with 8 bases between them. CDR1 is SNHLY and CDR2 is FYNNEI in the germline V gene. Here the CDR3 DNA reads TGTGCCACCCCCCGGAATGAGCAGTTCTTC. It specifies CATPRNEQFF.

The chain is built from TRBV28 and TRBJ1-2; D unclear. Trimming removed 5 bases from V and 0 bases from J, with 10 bases in between. Germline V gene lookup returns CDR1 MDHEN and CDR2 SYDVKM. There are 14 residues in the CDR3. The CDR3: CASSGPLANYGYTF. CDR3 in DNA: TGTGCCAGCAGTGGGCCCCTGGCTAACTATGGCTACACCTTC.

The J gene is TRBJ2-1, the V gene TRBV7-6; TRBD2 agrees at 7 bases. The trim removed 1 base at V and 2 bases at J, leaving 2 bases unmatched. This CDR3 comprises 15 residues. Germline-derived CDR1 and CDR2 are SGHVS and FNYEAQ. CDR3 protein: CASSLVTSAYNEQFF. The CDR3 nucleotides are TGTGCCAGCAGCTTAGTAACTAGCGCCTACAATGAGCAGTTCTTC.

V is TRBV5-4 and J is TRBJ2-7, with TRBD2 matching 8 bases. The CDR3 sequence is 15 residues long. The germline gives CDR1 SGHNT, CDR2 YYREEE (reference sequence). V shed 1 base and J 2 bases; nucleotides not matched to a gene: 5. In nucleotides, the CDR3 is TGTGCCAGCAGCTTGTATTTAGCGGGGACCTACGAGCAGTACTTC. This codes for CASSLYLAGTYEQYF.